What follows are 31 T cell receptor beta chains derived from one specimen sequenced in a study of PD-1 blockade in classical Hodgkin lymphoma. Brentuximab vedotin exposure varied, and every patient relapsed after autologous stem cell transplantation. Measured with immunoSEQ multiplex PCR; TCRdb has only the in-frame clones, and not every one. The sample gives under 20,000 clones, roughly 88% of which show up once; roughly 14% is in the top ten. The material was peripheral blood mononuclear cells (PBMCs), obtained before the second cycle of nivolumab. The receptors stem from a human donor with classical Hodgkin lymphoma.

The chain carries TRBV7-3 and TRBJ2-3, with D perhaps TRBD1 or TRBD2 (5 bases each). V was trimmed by 3 bases and J by 0 bases, leaving 7 bases between them. The length of the CDR3 is 14 residues. The V gene's germline CDR1 is SGHTA and CDR2 FQGTGA. The CDR3 protein is CASSLGVSTDTQYF. The CDR3 DNA reads TGTGCCAGCAGCTTGGGGGTGAGCACAGATACGCAGTATTTT.

The chain is built from TRBV5-1 and TRBJ2-1; D is perhaps TRBD1 (6 bases). Germline V gene sequence: CDR1 SGHRS, CDR2 YFSETQ. The CDR3 contains 15 residues. V was trimmed by 4 bases and J by 0 bases, leaving 11 bases between them. CDR3 DNA: TGCGCCAGCAGCCAAACAGGGTCCTCCTACAATGAGCAGTTCTTC. This sequence encodes CASSQTGSSYNEQFF. The variable domain in full, with the rest retrieved from reference TRBV5-1 and TRBJ2-1, is KAGVTQTPRYLIKTRGQQVTLSCSPISGHRSVSWYQQTPGQGLQFLFEYFSETQRNKGNFPGRFSGRQFSNSRSEMNVSTLELGDSALYLCASSQTGSSYNEQFFGPGTRLTVL.

V usage is TRBV12-5 and J usage is TRBJ2-5; 7 bases are shared with TRBD2. V was pared by 4 bases and J by 4 bases, with 3 bases of the junction left unmatched. The V gene's germline CDR1 is LGHNT and CDR2 FRNRAP. The CDR3 covers 13 residues. The CDR3 nucleotides are TGTGCTAGTGGTTCCTCGGGGGGAGAGACCCAGTACTTC. Its protein product is CASGSSGGETQYF.

CDR3: CASSLRGPYEQYF. In DNA form, the CDR3 reads TGTGCCAGCAGTTTAAGGGGTCCCTACGAGCAGTACTTC. V usage is TRBV28 and J usage is TRBJ2-7, with a weak D call TRBD1 (5 bases). Per the germline V gene, CDR1 is MDHEN and CDR2 is SYDVKM. The CDR3 runs 13 residues. The germline V and J ends were trimmed by 2 bases and 2 bases, with 7 bases remaining between them.

V is TRBV7-8 and J is TRBJ1-2; tentative D call: TRBD1 (5 bases). Germline CDR1 is SGHVS and CDR2 is FQNEAQ. This CDR3 spans 15 amino acids. V was cut by 1 base and J by 0 bases, with 9 bases left in between. Here the CDR3 reads CASSLGGPTNYGYTF. CDR3 in DNA: TGTGCCAGCAGCTTAGGGGGCCCCACTAACTATGGCTACACCTTC.

The J gene is TRBJ2-7, the V gene TRBV5-1, with a possible D match to TRBD2 (7 bases). CDR3 length: 18 amino acids. V lost 0 bases and J 0 bases, leaving 19 bases between the germline ends. The germline V gene encodes CDR1 SGHRS and CDR2 YFSETQ. This chain's CDR3 is CASSLAQGGGPSSYEQYF. In DNA, the CDR3 is TGCGCCAGCAGCTTGGCCCAGGGCGGGGGCCCAAGCTCCTACGAGCAGTACTTC. The full variable domain, rest sourced from reference TRBV5-1 and TRBJ2-7, is KAGVTQTPRYLIKTRGQQVTLSCSPISGHRSVSWYQQTPGQGLQFLFEYFSETQRNKGNFPGRFSGRQFSNSRSEMNVSTLELGDSALYLCASSLAQGGGPSSYEQYFGPGTRLTVT.

The gene calls are TRBV5-1 and TRBJ2-7; 8 positions match TRBD1. V dropped 4 bases and J dropped 0; count of bases not matched to a gene: 6. In germline, CDR1 is SGHRS, CDR2 YFSETQ. This CDR3 has 15 residues. In DNA form, the CDR3 reads TGCGCCAGCAGCCTCACAGGGGGGAGCTCCTACGAGCAGTACTTC. Translation: CASSLTGGSSYEQYF.

The chain links TRBV7-9 to TRBJ2-5, with D uncertain. The germline gives CDR1 SEHNR, CDR2 FQNEAQ (reference sequence). The CDR3 extends over 14 amino acids. Deletions cut 3 bases from V and 1 base from J, with 9 bases between. CDR3 bases: TGTGCCAGCAGCTTTTTCCCAAGCCAAGAGACCCAGTACTTC. Its translation: CASSFFPSQETQYF.

The chain employs TRBV5-1 and TRBJ1-2; D perhaps matches TRBD1 (5 bases). V was trimmed by 3 bases and J by 6 bases, leaving 15 bases between them. Germline V CDR1 and CDR2: SGHRS, YFSETQ. CDR3 length: 14 amino acids. Here the CDR3 DNA reads TGCGCCAGCAGCTCCTTCGACAGTATCCATGGCTACACCTTC. As protein: CASSSFDSIHGYTF.

The chain employs TRBV7-9 and TRBJ2-2; D is ambiguous. Germline CDR1 and CDR2: SEHNR and FQNEAQ (reference sequence). Trimming pared 2 bases from V and 7 bases from J, leaving 11 bases between. CDR3 length: 14 residues. The CDR3 sequence: CASSLRSFGGELFF. The CDR3 coding sequence is TGTGCCAGCAGCTTACGGTCCTTTGGCGGGGAGCTGTTTTTT. Complete variable domain (other parts from reference TRBV7-9 and TRBJ2-2): DTGVSQNPRHKITKRGQNVTFRCDPISEHNRLYWYRQTLGQGPEFLTYFQNEAQLEKSRLLSDRFSAERPKGSFSTLEIQRTEQGDSAMYLCASSLRSFGGELFFGEGSRLTVL.

This clone was detected once. The J gene is TRBJ1-2, the V gene TRBV9, with D possibly being TRBD1 (6 bases). Trimming took off 2 bases at V and 6 bases at J, with 11 bases between the two ends. Germline V gene sequence: CDR1 SGDLS, CDR2 YYNGEE. This CDR3 spans 13 amino acids. CDR3 bases: TGTGCCAGCAGCGTCGCAGGGGTGAATGGCTACACCTTC. It encodes CASSVAGVNGYTF.

This clone was observed a single time. The rearrangement uses TRBV9 and TRBJ2-5; D ambiguous. This CDR3 comprises 15 residues. Between the trimmed V and J ends, which lost 0 bases and 2 bases, there was a span of 11 bases. Germline CDR1 is SGDLS and CDR2 is YYNGEE. This chain's CDR3 is CASSVGEGWQETQYF. The CDR3 coding sequence is TGTGCCAGCAGCGTAGGAGAAGGGTGGCAAGAGACCCAGTACTTC.

V usage is TRBV19 and J usage is TRBJ2-3; unclear D gene. Germline CDR1 is LNHDA and CDR2 is SQIVND (reference sequence). V lost 6 bases and J 0 bases, leaving 19 bases between the germline ends. The length of the CDR3 is 17 residues. Here the CDR3 DNA reads TGTGCCAGTAGAAACCTGAAGGGATTAGCTAGCACAGATACGCAGTATTTT. Protein product: CASRNLKGLASTDTQYF.

This clone occurred once. The chain links TRBV6-5 to TRBJ2-5, with 8 bases aligning to TRBD1. The V gene's germline CDR1 is MNHEY and CDR2 SVGAGI. Losses at the gene ends were 9 bases for V and 4 bases for J; bases not matched to a gene: 7. The CDR3 length is 13 residues. CDR3: CARPRTGLETQYF. CDR3 DNA: TGTGCCAGGCCCCGGACAGGGCTAGAGACCCAGTACTTC.

The genes are TRBV4-3 and TRBJ2-4, with TRBD2 as a possible D gene (5 bases). Germline V lookup: CDR1 LGHNA, CDR2 YSLEER. Trimming stripped 2 bases from V and 0 bases from J, with 8 bases between. The CDR3 has 15 residues. The CDR3 DNA sequence: TGCGCCAGCAGCCAAAGCGCGGGAGCCAAAAACATTCAGTACTTC. Protein: CASSQSAGAKNIQYF.

This chain connects TRBV5-1 to TRBJ1-5, with D maybe TRBD1 (6 bases). The CDR3 is 15 residues long. Germline CDR1 reads SGHRS; CDR2 reads YFSETQ. Between the trimmed V and J ends, which lost 0 bases and 7 bases, there was a span of 14 bases. The CDR3 region has the DNA TGCGCCAGCAGCTTGGACGGGGGGGCCGGCCAGCCCCAGCATTTT. Its protein product is CASSLDGGAGQPQHF.

The chain recombines TRBV5-1 with TRBJ2-6, with a weak D call TRBD1 (5 bases). The CDR3 runs to 15 residues. CDR1 and CDR2 from the germline V gene are SGHRS and YFSETQ. Trimming took 0 bases from V and 2 from J, leaving 6 bases between them. CDR3 coding DNA: TGCGCCAGCAGCTTGGAGGGGCCTGGGGCCAACGTCCTGACTTTC. It is translated as CASSLEGPGANVLTF.

The rearrangement links TRBV5-1 to TRBJ1-6, with D perhaps matching TRBD1 (6 bases). V gave up 0 bases and J gave up 7 bases, with 14 bases separating them. Looked up from germline, CDR1 is SGHRS and CDR2 is YFSETQ. The CDR3 covers 16 residues. DNA of the CDR3: TGCGCCAGCAGCTTGGCCCCACGGGGGGCAAATTCACCCCTCCACTTT. This encodes CASSLAPRGANSPLHF.

CDR3 coding DNA: TGTGCCAGCAGCTTGGGGACAGGGGCCAATGAGCAGTTCTTC. The encoded protein is CASSLGTGANEQFF. V and J are TRBV5-5 and TRBJ2-1, with 9 bases lining up with TRBD1. J was trimmed by 6 bases and V by 0 bases; bases with no gene match: 1. The germline gives CDR1 SGHKS, CDR2 YYEKEE (reference sequence). This CDR3 has 14 residues.

This chain uses TRBV5-1 with TRBJ1-2; unclear D gene. Germline V CDR1 and CDR2: SGHRS, YFSETQ. The CDR3 runs 14 residues. The V end lost 7 bases, the J end lost 1 base, and 14 bases lay between the germline ends. CDR3 in DNA: TGCGCCAGCTCGAGGATTGCGGGTAACTATGGCTACACCTTC. Protein sequence: CASSRIAGNYGYTF.

The V gene is TRBV11-3, the J gene TRBJ1-1; no definite D call. This CDR3 contains 13 residues. The V gene lost 1 base and the J gene lost 4 bases, with 7 bases spanning the gap. CDR1 SGHNT and CDR2 YENEEA come from the germline V gene. The CDR3 sequence is CASSLGVTTEAFF. CDR3 bases: TGTGCCAGCAGCTTAGGCGTCACCACTGAAGCTTTCTTT.

The chain links TRBV5-1 to TRBJ2-1, with 14 bases matching TRBD2. Germline V gene sequence: CDR1 SGHRS, CDR2 YFSETQ. There are 15 residues in the CDR3. The V and J ends lost 0 bases and 9 bases, in that order; junction bases with no gene match: 2. CDR3 residues: CASSLVGLAGGEQFF. Written as DNA, the CDR3 is TGCGCCAGCAGCTTGGTCGGACTAGCGGGGGGTGAGCAGTTCTTC.

A few counts support this clone. V and J are TRBV5-1 and TRBJ1-2; 7 positions agree with TRBD1. CDR3 size: 14 residues. CDR1 is SGHRS, CDR2 YFSETQ, per germline. V dropped 4 bases and J dropped 2; count of bases not matched to a gene: 5. The CDR3 sequence: CASSEGQSNYGYTF. The CDR3 DNA sequence: TGCGCCAGCAGCGAGGGACAGAGCAACTATGGCTACACCTTC. The full variable domain, its missing parts supplied by reference TRBV5-1 and TRBJ1-2, is KAGVTQTPRYLIKTRGQQVTLSCSPISGHRSVSWYQQTPGQGLQFLFEYFSETQRNKGNFPGRFSGRQFSNSRSEMNVSTLELGDSALYLCASSEGQSNYGYTFGSGTRLTVV.

CDR3: CASSPNPGQTEAFF. The CDR3 region has the DNA TGTGCCAGCAGTCCAAATCCGGGACAGACTGAAGCTTTCTTT. This chain uses TRBV6-4 with TRBJ1-1, with 7 bases fitting TRBD1. V lost 5 bases and J lost 5; bases outside the gene matches: 8. Germline CDR1 MRHNA, CDR2 SNTAGT. This CDR3 spans 14 amino acids.

This clone showed up just once. This chain connects TRBV5-1 to TRBJ1-5; D may be TRBD1 (6 bases). There are 16 residues in the CDR3. V was shortened by 0 bases and J by 3 bases, with 13 bases between the two germline ends. Germline lookup yields CDR1 SGHRS and CDR2 YFSETQ. In DNA form, the CDR3 reads TGCGCCAGCAGCTTGGGGGGGCAGGGTACCAATCAGCCCCAGCATTTT. It specifies CASSLGGQGTNQPQHF.

This clone was observed a handful of times. V and J are TRBV5-1 and TRBJ1-4; a weak D match, TRBD1 (6 bases). This CDR3 region has 13 residues. V lost 0 bases and J lost 7, with 7 bases in between. CDR1 is SGHRS, CDR2 YFSETQ, per germline. The CDR3, as DNA: TGCGCCAGCAGCTTGGGCAGGGGTGAAAAACTGTTTTTT. Protein: CASSLGRGEKLFF. The full variable domain, completed using reference TRBV5-1 and TRBJ1-4, is KAGVTQTPRYLIKTRGQQVTLSCSPISGHRSVSWYQQTPGQGLQFLFEYFSETQRNKGNFPGRFSGRQFSNSRSEMNVSTLELGDSALYLCASSLGRGEKLFFGSGTQLSVL.

For this clone: A junction end diverges from the germline sequence, so it may reflect a read error. The chain couples TRBV5-1 to TRBJ2-1, with unresolved D. The CDR3 consists of 13 residues. Germline V gene lookup returns CDR1 SGHRS and CDR2 YFSETQ. The CDR3 sequence: CASSLDANNEQFF. The DNA of the CDR3 is TGCGCCAGCAGTTTGGACGCCAACAATGAGCAGTTCTTC.

The chain uses TRBV5-1 and TRBJ1-2, with D perhaps TRBD1 (5 bases). Between the trimmed V and J ends, which lost 0 bases and 1 base, there was a span of 25 bases. Per germline, CDR1 SGHRS and CDR2 YFSETQ. The CDR3 consists of 20 residues. CDR3 sequence reads: CASSLAGSSGMGGINYGYTF. In nucleotides, the CDR3 is TGCGCCAGCAGCTTGGCCGGGTCGTCGGGTATGGGGGGAATTAACTATGGCTACACCTTC.

J is TRBJ1-1 and V is TRBV4-2, with a possible D match to TRBD1 (6 bases). Trimming removed 0 bases at V and 5 bases at J, with 13 bases between. The CDR3 covers 15 residues. Germline CDR1 is LGHNA and CDR2 is YNFKEQ. CDR3 amino acids: CASSQEEGGWTEAFF. The CDR3 nucleotides are TGTGCCAGCAGCCAAGAAGAAGGGGGGTGGACTGAAGCTTTCTTT.

The CDR3 sequence: CASSLYLAGEAFF. CDR3 bases: TGTGCCAGCAGCTTATATCTGGCGGGTGAAGCTTTCTTT. This chain joins TRBV7-8 and TRBJ1-1; D gene uncertain. CDR1 and CDR2 from the germline V gene are SGHVS and FQNEAQ. The CDR3 is 13 amino acids. V lost 2 bases and J lost 7, with 11 bases in between.

The J gene is TRBJ1-2, the V gene TRBV5-4; maybe TRBD1 (5 bases). V was pared by 0 bases and J by 7 bases, with 10 bases between. Germline V CDR1 and CDR2: SGHNT, YYREEE (reference sequence). The CDR3 has 13 amino acids. DNA of the CDR3: TGTGCCAGCAGCTTGGGACAGCCCCTTGGCTACACCTTC. Residues: CASSLGQPLGYTF.